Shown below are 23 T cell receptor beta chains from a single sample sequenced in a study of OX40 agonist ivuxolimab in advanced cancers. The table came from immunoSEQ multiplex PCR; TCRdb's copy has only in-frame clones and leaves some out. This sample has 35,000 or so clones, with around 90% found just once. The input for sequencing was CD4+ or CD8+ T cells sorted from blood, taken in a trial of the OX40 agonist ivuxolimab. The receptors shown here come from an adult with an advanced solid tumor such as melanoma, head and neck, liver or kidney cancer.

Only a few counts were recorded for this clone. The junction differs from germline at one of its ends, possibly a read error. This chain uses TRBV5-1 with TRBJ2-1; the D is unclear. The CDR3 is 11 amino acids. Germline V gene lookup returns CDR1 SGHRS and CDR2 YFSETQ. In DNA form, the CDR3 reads TGCGCCAGCAGCTCCGACAATGAGCAGTTCTTC. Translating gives CASSSDNEQFF.

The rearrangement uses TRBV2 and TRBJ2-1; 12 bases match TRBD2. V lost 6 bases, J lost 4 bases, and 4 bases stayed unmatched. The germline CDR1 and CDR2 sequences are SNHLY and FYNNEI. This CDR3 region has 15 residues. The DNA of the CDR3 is TGTGCCAGCAGGACCGGGACTAGCGGGTACAATGAGCAGTTCTTC. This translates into CASRTGTSGYNEQFF.

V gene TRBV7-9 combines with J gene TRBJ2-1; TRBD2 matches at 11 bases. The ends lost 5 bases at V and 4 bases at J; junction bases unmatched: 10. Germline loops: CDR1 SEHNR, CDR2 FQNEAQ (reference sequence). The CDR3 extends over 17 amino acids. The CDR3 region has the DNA TGTGCCAGCAGCCCCGACCCGGGACTAGCGGCATACAATGAGCAGTTCTTC. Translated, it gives CASSPDPGLAAYNEQFF.

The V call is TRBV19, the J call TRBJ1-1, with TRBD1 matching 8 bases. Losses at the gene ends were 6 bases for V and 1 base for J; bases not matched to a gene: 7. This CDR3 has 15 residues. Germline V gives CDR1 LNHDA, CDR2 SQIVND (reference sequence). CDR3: CASSPGQDWNTEAFF. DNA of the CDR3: TGTGCCAGTAGCCCGGGACAGGACTGGAACACTGAAGCTTTCTTT. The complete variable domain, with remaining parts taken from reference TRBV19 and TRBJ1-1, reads DGGITQSPKYLFRKEGQNVTLSCEQNLNHDAMYWYRQDPGQGLRLIYYSQIVNDFQKGDIAEGYSVSREKKESFPLTVTSAQKNPTAFYLCASSPGQDWNTEAFFGQGTRLTVV.

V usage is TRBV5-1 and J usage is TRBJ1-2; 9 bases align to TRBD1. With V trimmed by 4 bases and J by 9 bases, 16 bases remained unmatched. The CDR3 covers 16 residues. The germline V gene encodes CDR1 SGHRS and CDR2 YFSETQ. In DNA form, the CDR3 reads TGCGCCAGCAGCGGGGGACAGGGCAGATCCCCCTCGCGCTACACCTTC. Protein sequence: CASSGGQGRSPSRYTF.

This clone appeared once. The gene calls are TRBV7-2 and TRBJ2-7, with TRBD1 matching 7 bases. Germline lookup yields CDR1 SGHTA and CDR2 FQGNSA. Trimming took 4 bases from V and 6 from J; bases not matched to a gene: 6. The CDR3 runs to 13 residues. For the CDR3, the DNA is TGTGCCAGCAGCTCGGACAGGATCCGCGAGCAGTACTTC. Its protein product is CASSSDRIREQYF.

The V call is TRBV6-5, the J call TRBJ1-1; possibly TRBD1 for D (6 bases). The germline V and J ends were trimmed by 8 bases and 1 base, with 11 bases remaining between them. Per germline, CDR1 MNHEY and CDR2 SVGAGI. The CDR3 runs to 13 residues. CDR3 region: CASLDRRNTEAFF. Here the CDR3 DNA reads TGTGCCAGCCTGGACAGAAGGAACACTGAAGCTTTCTTT.

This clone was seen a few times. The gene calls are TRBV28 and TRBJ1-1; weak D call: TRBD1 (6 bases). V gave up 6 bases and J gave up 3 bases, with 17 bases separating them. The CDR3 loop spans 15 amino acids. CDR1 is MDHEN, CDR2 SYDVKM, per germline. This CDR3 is CASRGLTRQDTEAFF. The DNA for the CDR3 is TGTGCCAGCAGGGGGCTAACAAGACAGGACACTGAAGCTTTCTTT.

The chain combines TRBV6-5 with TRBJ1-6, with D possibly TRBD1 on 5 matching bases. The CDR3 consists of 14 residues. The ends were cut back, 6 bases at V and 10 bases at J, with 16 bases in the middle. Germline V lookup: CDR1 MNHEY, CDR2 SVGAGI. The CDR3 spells CASSMGTKGSPLHF. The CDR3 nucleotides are TGTGCCAGCAGCATGGGGACTAAGGGATCACCCCTCCACTTT.

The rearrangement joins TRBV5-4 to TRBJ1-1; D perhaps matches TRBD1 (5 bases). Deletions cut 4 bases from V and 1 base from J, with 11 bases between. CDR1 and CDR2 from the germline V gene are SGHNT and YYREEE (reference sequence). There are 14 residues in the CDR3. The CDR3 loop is CASSMAGQNTEAFF. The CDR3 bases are TGTGCCAGCAGCATGGCAGGACAGAACACTGAAGCTTTCTTT.

The CDR3 is CASSLDRGGERETQYF. Here the CDR3 DNA reads TGTGCCAGCAGCTTAGATCGGGGCGGAGAAAGGGAGACCCAGTACTTC. This sequence joins TRBV11-2 and TRBJ2-5, with D perhaps given as TRBD1 or TRBD2 (5 bases each). The CDR3 has 16 residues. With 0 bases removed from V and 5 bases from J, the gap between germline ends came to 16 bases. Germline values: CDR1 SGHAT, CDR2 FQNNGV.

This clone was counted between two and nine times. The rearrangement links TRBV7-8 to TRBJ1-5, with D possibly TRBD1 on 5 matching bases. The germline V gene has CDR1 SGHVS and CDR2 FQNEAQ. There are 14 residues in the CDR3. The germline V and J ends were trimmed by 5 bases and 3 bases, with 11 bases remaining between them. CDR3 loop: CASSLRGLNQPQHF. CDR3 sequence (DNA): TGTGCCAGCAGCCTACGGGGACTCAATCAGCCCCAGCATTTT.

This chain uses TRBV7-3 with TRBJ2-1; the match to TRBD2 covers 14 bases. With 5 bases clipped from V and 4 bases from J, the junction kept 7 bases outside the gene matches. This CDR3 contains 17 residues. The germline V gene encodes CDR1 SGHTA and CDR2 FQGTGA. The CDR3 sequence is CASSKHGTSGSYNEQFF. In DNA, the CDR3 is TGTGCCAGCAGCAAACACGGGACTAGCGGGAGTTACAATGAGCAGTTCTTC. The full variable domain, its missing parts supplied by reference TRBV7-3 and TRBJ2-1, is GAGVSQTPSNKVTEKGKYVELRCDPISGHTALYWYRQSLGQGPEFLIYFQGTGAADDSGLPNDRFFAVRPEGSVSTLKIQRTERGDSAVYLCASSKHGTSGSYNEQFFGPGTRLTVL.

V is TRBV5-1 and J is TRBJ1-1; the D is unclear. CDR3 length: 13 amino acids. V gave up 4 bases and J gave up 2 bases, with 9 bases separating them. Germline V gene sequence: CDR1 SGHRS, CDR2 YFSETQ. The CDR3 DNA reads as TGCGCCAGCAGCGAGATCGGCAACACTGAAGCTTTCTTT. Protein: CASSEIGNTEAFF.

CDR3 in amino acids: CASNPSGRSVRGSYNEQFF. As DNA, the CDR3 is TGTGCCAGCAACCCTAGCGGGAGGTCTGTTCGCGGCTCCTACAATGAGCAGTTCTTC. The chain uses TRBV27 and TRBJ2-1; 11 nucleotides agree with TRBD2. Germline lookup yields CDR1 MNHEY and CDR2 SMNVEV (reference sequence). The CDR3 is made up of 19 amino acids. J gave up 0 bases and V 7 bases, and 14 bases lay outside the gene matches.

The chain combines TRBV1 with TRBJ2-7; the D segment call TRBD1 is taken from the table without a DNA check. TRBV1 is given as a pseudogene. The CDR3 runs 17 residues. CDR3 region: CTSSHGFRDSYSYEQYF. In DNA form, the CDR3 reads TGCACCAGCAGCCACGGATTCCGGGACAGCTACTCCTACGAGCAGTACTTC.

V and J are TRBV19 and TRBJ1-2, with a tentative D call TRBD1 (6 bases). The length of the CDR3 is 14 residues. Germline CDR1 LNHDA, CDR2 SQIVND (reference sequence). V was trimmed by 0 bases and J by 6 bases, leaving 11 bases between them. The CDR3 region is CASSIEDRRNGYTF. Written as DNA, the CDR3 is TGTGCCAGTAGTATAGAGGACAGAAGGAATGGCTACACCTTC.

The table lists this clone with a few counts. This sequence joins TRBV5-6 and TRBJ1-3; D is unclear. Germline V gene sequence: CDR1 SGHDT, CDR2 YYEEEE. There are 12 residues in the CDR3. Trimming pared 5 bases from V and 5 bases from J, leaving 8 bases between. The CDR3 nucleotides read TGTGCCAGCAGTTACGACAGAAACACCATATATTTT. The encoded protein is CASSYDRNTIYF. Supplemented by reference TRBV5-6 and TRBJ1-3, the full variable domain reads DAGVTQSPTHLIKTRGQQVTLRCSPKSGHDTVSWYQQALGQGPQFIFQYYEEEERQRGNFPDRFSGHQFPNYSSELNVNALLLGDSALYLCASSYDRNTIYFGEGSWLTVV.

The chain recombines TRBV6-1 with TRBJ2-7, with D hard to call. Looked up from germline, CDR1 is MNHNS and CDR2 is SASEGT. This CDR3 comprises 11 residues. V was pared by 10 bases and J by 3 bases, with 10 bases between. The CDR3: CATHAIYEQYF. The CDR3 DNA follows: TGTGCCACCCACGCCATCTACGAGCAGTACTTC.

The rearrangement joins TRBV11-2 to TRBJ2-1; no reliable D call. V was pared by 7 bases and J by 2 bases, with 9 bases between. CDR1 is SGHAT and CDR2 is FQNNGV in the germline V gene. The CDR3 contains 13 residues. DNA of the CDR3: TGTGCCAGCACCCTTTATCCCTACAATGAGCAGTTCTTC. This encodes CASTLYPYNEQFF.

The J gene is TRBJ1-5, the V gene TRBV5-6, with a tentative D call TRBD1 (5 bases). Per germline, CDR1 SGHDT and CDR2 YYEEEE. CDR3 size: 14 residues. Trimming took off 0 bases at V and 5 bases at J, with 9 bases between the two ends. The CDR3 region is CASSLAQGYQPQHF. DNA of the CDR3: TGTGCCAGCAGCTTGGCTCAGGGATATCAGCCCCAGCATTTT.

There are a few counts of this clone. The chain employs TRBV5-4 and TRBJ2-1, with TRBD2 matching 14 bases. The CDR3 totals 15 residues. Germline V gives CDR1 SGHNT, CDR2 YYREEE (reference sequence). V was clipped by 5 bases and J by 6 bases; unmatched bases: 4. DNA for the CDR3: TGTGCCAGCAGGGCCGGGACTAGCGGGGGCAATGAGCAGTTCTTC. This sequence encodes CASRAGTSGGNEQFF.

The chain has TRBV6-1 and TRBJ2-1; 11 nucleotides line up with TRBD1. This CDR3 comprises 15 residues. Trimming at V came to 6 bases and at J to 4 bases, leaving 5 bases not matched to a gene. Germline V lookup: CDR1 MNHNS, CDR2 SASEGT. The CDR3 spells CASSPGQGAYNEQFF. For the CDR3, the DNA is TGTGCCAGCAGCCCTGGACAGGGGGCTTACAATGAGCAGTTCTTC.